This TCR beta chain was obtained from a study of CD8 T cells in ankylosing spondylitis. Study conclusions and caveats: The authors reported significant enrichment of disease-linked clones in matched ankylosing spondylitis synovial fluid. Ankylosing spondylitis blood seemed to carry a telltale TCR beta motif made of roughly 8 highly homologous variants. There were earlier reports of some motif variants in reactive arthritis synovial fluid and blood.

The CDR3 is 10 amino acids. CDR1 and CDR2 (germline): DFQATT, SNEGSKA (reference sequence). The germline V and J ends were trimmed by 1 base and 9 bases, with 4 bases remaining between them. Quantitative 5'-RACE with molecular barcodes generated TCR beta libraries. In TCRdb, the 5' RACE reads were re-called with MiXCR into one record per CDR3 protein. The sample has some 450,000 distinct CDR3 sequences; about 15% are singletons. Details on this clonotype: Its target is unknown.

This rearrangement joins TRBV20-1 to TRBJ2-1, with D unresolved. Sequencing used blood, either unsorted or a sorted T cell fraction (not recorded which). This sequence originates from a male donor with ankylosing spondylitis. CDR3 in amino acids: CSARGAEQFF. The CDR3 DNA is TGCAGTGCTAGAGGGGCTGAGCAGTTCTTC.